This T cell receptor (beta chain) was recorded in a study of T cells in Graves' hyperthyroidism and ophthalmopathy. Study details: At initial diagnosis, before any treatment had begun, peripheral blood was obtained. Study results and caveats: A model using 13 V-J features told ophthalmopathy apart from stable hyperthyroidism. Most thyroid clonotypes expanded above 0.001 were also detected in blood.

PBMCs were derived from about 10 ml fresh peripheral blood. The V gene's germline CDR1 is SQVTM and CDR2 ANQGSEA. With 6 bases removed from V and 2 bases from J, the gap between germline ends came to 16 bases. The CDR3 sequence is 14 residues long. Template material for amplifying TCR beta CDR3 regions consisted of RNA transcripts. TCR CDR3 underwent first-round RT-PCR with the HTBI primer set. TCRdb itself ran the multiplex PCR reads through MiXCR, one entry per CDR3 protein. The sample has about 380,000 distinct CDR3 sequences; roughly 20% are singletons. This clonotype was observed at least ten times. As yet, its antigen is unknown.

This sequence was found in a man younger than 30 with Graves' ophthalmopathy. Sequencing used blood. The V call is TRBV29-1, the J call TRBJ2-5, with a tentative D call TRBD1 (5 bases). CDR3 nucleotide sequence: TGCAGCGTCGTGAAAGACAGAGATCAAGAGACCCAGTACTTC. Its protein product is CSVVKDRDQETQYF. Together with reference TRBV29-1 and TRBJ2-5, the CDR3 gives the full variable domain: SAVISQKPSRDICQRGTSLTIQCQVDSQVTMMFWYRQQPGQSLTLIATANQGSEATYESGFVIDKFPISRPNLTFSTLTVSNMSPEDSSIYLCSVVKDRDQETQYFGPGTRLLVL.